The entry below describes one T cell receptor beta chain. This entry belongs to a study of cytomegalovirus exposure and HLA in healthy donors. The PCR made use of 60 Vbeta and 13 Jbeta primers. Clones were read by immunoSEQ multiplex PCR, and TCRdb kept only the in-frame ones, dropping some. The sample has around 140,000 clones, and its top ten clones hold approximately 1.5%. Specimen: PBMCs. This TCR derives from a woman aged 40 to 50 in good health and CMV-seronegative.

The CDR3 DNA reads as TGTGCCAGTAGCTCCGGGTCGTACGTTGGGGAGCAGTACTTC. Its protein is CASSSGSYVGEQYF. V usage is TRBV19 and J usage is TRBJ2-7; no clear D. The length of the CDR3 is 14 residues. The V end was cut by 6 bases, the J end by 7 bases, with 19 bases between. The germline V gene has CDR1 LNHDA and CDR2 SQIVND (reference sequence). The entire variable domain, with the rest obtained from reference TRBV19 and TRBJ2-7, is as follows: DGGITQSPKYLFRKEGQNVTLSCEQNLNHDAMYWYRQDPGQGLRLIYYSQIVNDFQKGDIAEGYSVSREKKESFPLTVTSAQKNPTAFYLCASSSGSYVGEQYFGPGTRLTVT.